The present T cell receptor (beta chain) was sequenced within a study of identical twins. Every one of the donors was a healthy Caucasian. This clonotype was recorded a few times. Its antigen remains unidentified. CDR1 MNHEY and CDR2 SVGEGT come from the germline V gene. V shed 4 bases, J shed 5 bases, and the junction held 9 bases outside the gene matches. The CDR3 runs to 16 residues. Study observations and caveats: Alpha sequences that were out-of-frame and twin-shared showed an excess of low generation probability.

A single record per CDR3 protein comes from TCRdb applying MiXCR to the 5' RACE reads. The table shows around 280,000 distinct CDR3 sequences, with about 8% occurring only once. These data were likewise used in another study, on yellow fever vaccine responses in identical twins. That report notes: Twin vaccine T cell responses reportedly seemed partly convergent, partly personalized.

This TCR was sampled from a woman younger than 35 in good health. The chain combines TRBV6-2 or TRBV6-3 with TRBJ2-3; TRBD2 matches at 10 bases. Specimen: memory (CD45RO+) T cells sorted from blood. CDR3 DNA sequence: TGTGCCAGCAGTTCGGATAGCGGGGGGAAAGTAGATACGCAGTATTTT. It encodes CASSSDSGGKVDTQYF.